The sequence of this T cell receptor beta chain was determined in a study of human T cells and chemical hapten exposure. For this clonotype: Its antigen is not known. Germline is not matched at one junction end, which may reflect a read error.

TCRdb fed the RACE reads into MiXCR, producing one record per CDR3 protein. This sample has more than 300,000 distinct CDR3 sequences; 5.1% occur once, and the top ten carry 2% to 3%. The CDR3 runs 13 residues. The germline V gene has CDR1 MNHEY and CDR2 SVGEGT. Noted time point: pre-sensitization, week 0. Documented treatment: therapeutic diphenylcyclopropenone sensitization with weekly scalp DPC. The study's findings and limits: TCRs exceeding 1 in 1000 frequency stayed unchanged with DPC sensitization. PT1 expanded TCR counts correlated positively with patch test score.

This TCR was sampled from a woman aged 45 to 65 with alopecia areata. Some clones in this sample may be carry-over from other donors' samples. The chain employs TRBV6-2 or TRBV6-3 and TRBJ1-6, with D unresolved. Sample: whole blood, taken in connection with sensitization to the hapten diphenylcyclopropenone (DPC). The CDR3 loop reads CGSVGVGNSPLHF. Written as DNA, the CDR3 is TGTGGCAGCGTTGGGGTCGGAAATTCACCCCTCCACTTT.